These 24 T cell receptor beta chains share one sample of origin, sequenced in a study of blood T cells in healthy people across ages. The authors ran a second PCR of about 6 to 12 cycles using a sample-barcoded 5' primer and a J-beta primer mix. TCRdb itself ran the 5' RACE reads through MiXCR, one entry per CDR3 protein. The sample has about 1,800,000 distinct CDR3 sequences; 28% are singletons. The sample taken for sequencing was blood. Receptors were obtained from a woman in her thirties in good health.

The rearrangement joins TRBV11-2 to TRBJ1-1, with 7 bases that match TRBD1. This CDR3 spans 15 amino acids. The germline CDR1 and CDR2 sequences are SGHAT and FQNNGV. J was trimmed by 0 bases and V by 4 bases; bases with no gene match: 5. The CDR3 is CASSSDRILNTEAFF. The CDR3 nucleotides are TGTGCCAGCAGCTCGGACAGGATCCTGAACACTGAAGCTTTCTTT.

This clonotype was seen ten or more times. The chain is built from TRBV7-8 and TRBJ2-7; 13 nucleotides match TRBD2. Germline V gives CDR1 SGHVS, CDR2 FQNEAQ. This CDR3 contains 15 residues. V lost 5 bases and J lost 7; bases outside the gene matches: 8. CDR3 DNA: TGTGCCAGCAGCCTAAGGACTAGCGGGAGTGAAGAGCAGTACTTC. The encoded protein is CASSLRTSGSEEQYF.

This clonotype was seen more than once but under ten times. V is TRBV5-4 and J is TRBJ2-7; TRBD2 aligns across 9 bases. The J call is uncertain, as TRBJ2-5 better fits the DNA end. This CDR3 comprises 15 residues. Per germline, CDR1 SGHNT and CDR2 YYREEE (reference sequence). The CDR3 sequence is CASSSRLAAEETQYF. CDR3 coding DNA: TGTGCCAGCAGCAGCAGACTAGCGGCAGAAGAGACCCAGTACTTC.

This clonotype was seen more than once but under ten times. A read error may be the cause here, since a much bigger clone is one base away. V is TRBV6-5 and J is TRBJ2-6, with D possibly matching TRBD1 (5 bases). The germline V gene has CDR1 MNHEY and CDR2 SVGAGI. The CDR3 runs 14 residues. CDR3 in amino acids: CASSYSTGANVRTF. DNA of the CDR3: TGTGCCAGCAGTTACTCGACTGGGGCCAACGTCCGGACTTTC.

There are a few counts of this clonotype. This chain links TRBV10-2 with TRBJ1-4; tentative D call: TRBD1 (6 bases). The germline V and J ends were trimmed by 3 bases and 7 bases, with 12 bases remaining between them. In germline, CDR1 is WSHSY, CDR2 SAAADI. This CDR3 is 14 amino acids long. CDR3 sequence (DNA): TGCGCCAGCAGTGAAGGCGACAGGACTGAAAAACTGTTTTTT. Encoded protein: CASSEGDRTEKLFF.

This clonotype was counted many times. The rearrangement joins TRBV12-3 or TRBV12-4 to TRBJ2-3; 11 bases align to TRBD2. The CDR3 runs 15 residues. With V trimmed by 7 bases and J by 1 base, 4 bases remained unmatched. The CDR3 DNA reads TGTGCCAGCACCCTGACTAGCGGGGGCACAGATACGCAGTATTTT. As protein: CASTLTSGGTDTQYF.

The chain's CDR3 is CASGLEADSTDTQYF. Here the CDR3 DNA reads TGCGCCAGCGGGCTAGAGGCGGATAGCACAGATACGCAGTATTTT. V is TRBV5-1 and J is TRBJ2-3, with no clear D. From germline, CDR1 is SGHRS and CDR2 YFSETQ. V was cut by 7 bases and J by 0 bases, with 15 bases left in between. This CDR3 has 15 amino acids.

CDR3 DNA: TGTGCCAGCAGCCGGGGAAGACTCGGGGGGCGACGCACGGAGGGCACTGAAGCTTTCTTT. It is translated as CASSRGRLGGRRTEGTEAFF. The chain joins TRBV7-9 to TRBJ1-1; perhaps TRBD1 as D (6 bases). The CDR3 runs 20 residues. Germline V gene lookup returns CDR1 SEHNR and CDR2 FQNEAQ (reference sequence). The V gene lost 5 bases and the J gene lost 4 bases, with 32 bases spanning the gap. Together with reference TRBV7-9 and TRBJ1-1, the CDR3 gives the full variable domain: DTGVSQNPRHKITKRGQNVTFRCDPISEHNRLYWYRQTLGQGPEFLTYFQNEAQLEKSRLLSDRFSAERPKGSFSTLEIQRTEQGDSAMYLCASSRGRLGGRRTEGTEAFFGQGTRLTVV.

This clonotype was picked up many times. The CDR3 protein is CASSQARGYQETQYF. In DNA, the CDR3 is TGTGCCAGCAGCCAAGCTCGGGGATATCAAGAGACCCAGTACTTC. The chain combines TRBV14 with TRBJ2-5; TRBD2 might be the D (5 bases). V lost 1 base, J lost 2 bases, and 11 bases lay in between. Germline V gives CDR1 SGHDN, CDR2 FVKESK. This CDR3 comprises 15 residues.

This clonotype was picked up one time. The CDR3 DNA reads TGCAGCGTTGAAAAGGGGAGGGTTCCCTACGAGCAGTACTTC. Its protein product is CSVEKGRVPYEQYF. The rearrangement uses TRBV29-1 and TRBJ2-7, with 7 bases fitting TRBD2. In germline, CDR1 is SQVTM, CDR2 ANQGSEA. V was pared by 2 bases and J by 2 bases, with 6 bases of the junction left unmatched. The CDR3 extends over 14 amino acids.

Notes on this clonotype: A single base separates this from a much larger clone, so it may be a read error. This chain joins TRBV5-5 and TRBJ2-7; a possible D gene is TRBD2 (5 bases). V was shortened by 3 bases and J by 8 bases, with 12 bases between the two germline ends. Germline lookup yields CDR1 SGHKS and CDR2 YYEKEE (reference sequence). This CDR3 comprises 12 residues. This CDR3 is CASSSDLVKQYF. CDR3 coding DNA: TGTGCCAGCAGCTCGGACTTGGTTAAGCAGTACTTC.

This clonotype was counted a few times. The chain combines TRBV24-1 with TRBJ2-5; 8 nucleotides agree with TRBD2. The trim removed 7 bases at V and 1 base at J, leaving 13 bases unmatched. Germline V gene sequence: CDR1 KGHDR, CDR2 SFDVKD. The CDR3 is made up of 17 amino acids. Written as DNA, the CDR3 is TGTGCCACCAGGTCGTTTGGGAGCGGGAGCTTCCAAGAGACCCAGTACTTC. The encoded protein is CATRSFGSGSFQETQYF.

The rearrangement links TRBV20-1 to TRBJ1-6; D gene ambiguous. V was cut by 6 bases and J by 0 bases, with 12 bases left in between. The germline V gene has CDR1 DFQATT and CDR2 SNEGSKA (reference sequence). This CDR3 comprises 15 residues. CDR3 sequence reads: CSAIDTFSYNSPLHF. Written as DNA, the CDR3 is TGCAGTGCGATAGACACCTTCTCCTATAATTCACCCCTCCACTTT.

The chain carries TRBV6-2 or TRBV6-3 and TRBJ2-4, with 7 bases identical to TRBD2. This CDR3 spans 15 amino acids. V lost 5 bases to trimming and J lost 7 bases; unmatched junction nucleotides: 11. The germline V gene encodes CDR1 MNHEY and CDR2 SVGEGT. Here the CDR3 reads CASSRTSVPGNIQYF. The DNA for the CDR3 is TGTGCCAGCAGTCGGACTAGTGTGCCCGGCAACATTCAGTACTTC.

CDR3 DNA sequence: TGTGCCAGCAGCCAAAGCGGCGCAGATACGCAGTATTTT. Protein product: CASSQSGADTQYF. The genes are TRBV7-9 and TRBJ2-3; weak D call: TRBD2 (5 bases). Trimming shortened V by 5 bases and J by 4 bases, and 10 bases separated the two germline ends. The CDR3 has 13 amino acids. Germline lookup yields CDR1 SEHNR and CDR2 FQNEAQ (reference sequence).

This clonotype was recorded a few times. V and J are TRBV5-1 and TRBJ1-4; TRBD1 is a possible D gene (6 bases). The V gene's germline CDR1 is SGHRS and CDR2 YFSETQ. V lost 1 base, J lost 7 bases, and 17 bases lay in between. CDR3 length equals 16 residues. The CDR3 sequence: CASSLYQQGGGEKLFF. The CDR3 nucleotides are TGCGCCAGCAGCTTGTACCAACAAGGGGGAGGTGAAAAACTGTTTTTT.

This clonotype showed up just a few times. This chain uses TRBV20-1 with TRBJ2-7; no firm D call. Germline CDR1 reads DFQATT; CDR2 reads SNEGSKA (reference sequence). V lost 7 bases, J lost 7 bases, and 17 bases lay in between. The CDR3 covers 12 residues. The chain's CDR3 is CSVTHKSREQYF. The CDR3 DNA follows: TGCAGTGTTACACACAAATCAAGGGAGCAGTACTTC.

The chain uses TRBV12-3 or TRBV12-4 and TRBJ2-5; 8 bases align to TRBD2. J was trimmed by 4 bases and V by 11 bases; bases with no gene match: 12. This CDR3 is built from 14 residues. CDR3 coding DNA: TGTGCCGGCAAGTCGGCGGGAGGCAGAGAGACCCAGTACTTC. Encoded protein: CAGKSAGGRETQYF.

The table lists this clonotype with a few counts. The chain is built from TRBV12-3 or TRBV12-4 and TRBJ2-1; 12 bases line up with TRBD2. V gave up 1 base and J gave up 2 bases; unmatched junction bases: 15. The CDR3 is 21 amino acids. The CDR3 spells CASSLGPYKMTSGRAYNEQFF. In DNA, the CDR3 is TGTGCCAGCAGTTTAGGTCCCTACAAAATGACTAGCGGGAGAGCCTACAATGAGCAGTTCTTC.

This clonotype was found many times. J is TRBJ2-1 and V is TRBV24-1; no clear D gene. Germline-derived CDR1 and CDR2 are KGHDR and SFDVKD. The CDR3 loop spans 12 amino acids. Trimming removed 5 bases at V and 4 bases at J, with 5 bases between. The CDR3 coding sequence is TGTGCCACCAGTGGCCCGTACAATGAGCAGTTCTTC. It translates to CATSGPYNEQFF.

V gene TRBV5-1 combines with J gene TRBJ2-3; 13 bases map to TRBD2. This CDR3 has 18 residues. CDR1 and CDR2 from the germline V gene are SGHRS and YFSETQ. Losses at the gene ends were 3 bases for V and 0 bases for J; bases not matched to a gene: 7. Written as DNA, the CDR3 is TGCGCCAGCAGCTCTCCTGGGACTAGCGGGACTAGCACAGATACGCAGTATTTT. Protein: CASSSPGTSGTSTDTQYF.

As for this clonotype: At one of its ends the junction is not consistent with the germline gene, which may arise from a read error. The chain combines TRBV20-1 with TRBJ2-3, with 10 bases that match TRBD2. Germline CDR1 is DFQATT and CDR2 is SNEGSKA (reference sequence). This CDR3 has 14 residues. The CDR3 spells CNAGKREGRYTQYF. CDR3 sequence (DNA): TGCAATGCTGGAAAGCGGGAGGGCCGGTATACGCAGTATTTT.

This clonotype was counted between two and nine times. The V gene is TRBV12-5, the J gene TRBJ1-5; TRBD1 might be the D (5 bases). Germline-derived CDR1 and CDR2 are LGHNT and FRNRAP. The V and J ends lost 8 bases and 0 bases respectively, with 14 bases between them. This CDR3 has 15 amino acids. The CDR3 reads CASRGTAYSNQPQHF. For the CDR3, the DNA is TGTGCTAGTCGCGGGACCGCCTATAGCAATCAGCCCCAGCATTTT.

V is TRBV12-3 or TRBV12-4 and J is TRBJ1-1; D remains unclear. Between the trimmed V and J ends, which lost 6 bases and 0 bases, there was a span of 8 bases. The CDR3 contains 13 residues. CDR3 in DNA: TGTGCCAGCAGACCTATAATGAACACTGAAGCTTTCTTT. Translation: CASRPIMNTEAFF.